What follows are 21 T cell receptor beta chains derived from one specimen sequenced in a study of shared clonotypes between healthy human individuals. TCRdb keeps only in-frame clones here, not all; method: immunoSEQ multiplex PCR. Among 2 million to 2.5 million clones, around 90% were seen once, and the ten largest hold 0.37%. Sequenced input: naive CD4+ T cells from PBMCs. Subset of the sample: CD45RA+ positively selected. Receptors were obtained from a man aged 18 to 30 in good health. Some clones in this sample may be carry-over from other donors' samples.

This chain uses TRBV6-6 with TRBJ2-2; the match to TRBD1 covers 9 bases. V lost 7 bases, J lost 5 bases, and 8 bases stayed unmatched. CDR1 MNHNY and CDR2 SVGAGI come from the germline V gene (reference sequence). This CDR3 has 15 amino acids. CDR3 sequence reads: CASNTGQGPTGELFF. CDR3 coding DNA: TGTGCCAGCAACACGGGACAGGGCCCAACCGGGGAGCTGTTTTTT.

The V call is TRBV6-1, the J call TRBJ2-1, with D perhaps matching TRBD1 (5 bases). With 5 bases removed from V and 3 bases from J, the gap between germline ends came to 8 bases. Germline V gene sequence: CDR1 MNHNS, CDR2 SASEGT. This CDR3 is built from 13 residues. For the CDR3, the DNA is TGTGCCAGCAGTCGGACATACTACAATGAGCAGTTCTTC. As protein: CASSRTYYNEQFF.

The chain recombines TRBV7-9 with TRBJ2-7, with D possibly TRBD1 on 6 matching bases. This CDR3 has 19 residues. Deletions cut 2 bases from V and 4 bases from J, with 27 bases between. Germline assignment: CDR1 SEHNR and CDR2 FQNEAQ (reference sequence). The CDR3 sequence is CASSLPNKQPGAFGYEQYF. CDR3 nucleotides: TGTGCCAGCAGCTTACCAAACAAACAACCAGGGGCGTTTGGGTACGAGCAGTACTTC.

The rearrangement links TRBV6-1 to TRBJ2-2, with unresolved D. CDR1 MNHNS and CDR2 SASEGT come from the germline V gene. V was clipped by 2 bases and J by 4 bases, with 11 bases between them. This CDR3 comprises 15 residues. CDR3 sequence (DNA): TGTGCCAGCAGTGAAACGGGCTTGGGCACCGGGGAGCTGTTTTTT. It is translated as CASSETGLGTGELFF.

This chain connects TRBV29-1 to TRBJ2-5; maybe TRBD2 (5 bases). Trimming removed 6 bases from V and 7 bases from J, with 15 bases in between. Germline CDR1 reads SQVTM; CDR2 reads ANQGSEA. The CDR3 runs 12 residues. The CDR3 reads CSVKRLEGTQYF. The CDR3 DNA follows: TGCAGCGTCAAACGACTTGAGGGGACCCAGTACTTC. The whole variable domain, filled in from reference TRBV29-1 and TRBJ2-5, reads SAVISQKPSRDICQRGTSLTIQCQVDSQVTMMFWYRQQPGQSLTLIATANQGSEATYESGFVIDKFPISRPNLTFSTLTVSNMSPEDSSIYLCSVKRLEGTQYFGPGTRLLVL.

This sequence joins TRBV18 and TRBJ1-2, with D maybe TRBD1 (5 bases). The CDR3 totals 13 residues. CDR1 and CDR2 from the germline V gene are KGHSH and LQKENI. V dropped 4 bases and J dropped 4 bases, with 10 bases sitting between them. CDR3: CASSLPTAYGYTF. CDR3 nucleotide sequence: TGTGCCAGCTCACTCCCGACAGCCTATGGCTACACCTTC.

The rearrangement uses TRBV5-4 and TRBJ2-6; 7 bases are shared with TRBD1. The germline CDR1 and CDR2 sequences are SGHNT and YYREEE (reference sequence). The V gene end was trimmed by 2 bases and the J gene end by 2 bases; junction bases not matched to a gene: 1. This CDR3 is built from 15 residues. This CDR3 reads CASSFQGAGANVLTF. Here the CDR3 DNA reads TGTGCCAGCAGCTTTCAGGGGGCTGGGGCCAACGTCCTGACTTTC. Complete variable domain (other parts from reference TRBV5-4 and TRBJ2-6): ETGVTQSPTHLIKTRGQQVTLRCSSQSGHNTVSWYQQALGQGPQFIFQYYREEENGRGNFPPRFSGLQFPNYSSELNVNALELDDSALYLCASSFQGAGANVLTFGAGSRLTVL.

This chain joins TRBV28 and TRBJ1-1; 7 nucleotides align to TRBD1. This CDR3 comprises 12 residues. Germline CDR1 reads MDHEN; CDR2 reads SYDVKM. Unmatched junction bases numbered 7, after V lost 7 bases and J lost 8 bases. CDR3 bases: TGTGCCAGCAAGAGAGGGACAGCAGAAGCTTTCTTT. Translating it yields CASKRGTAEAFF. Filled out from reference TRBV28 and TRBJ1-1, the complete variable domain reads DVKVTQSSRYLVKRTGEKVFLECVQDMDHENMFWYRQDPGLGLRLIYFSYDVKMKEKGDIPEGYSVSREKKERFSLILESASTNQTSMYLCASKRGTAEAFFGQGTRLTVV.

This rearrangement joins TRBV27 to TRBJ2-3; 13 nucleotides agree with TRBD2. J gave up 6 bases and V 6 bases, and 6 bases lay outside the gene matches. The CDR3 is made up of 15 amino acids. Germline CDR1 MNHEY, CDR2 SMNVEV (reference sequence). The CDR3: CASSWTSGSWDTQYF. CDR3 in DNA: TGTGCCAGCAGCTGGACTAGCGGGAGTTGGGATACGCAGTATTTT.

V and J are TRBV19 and TRBJ2-3; D is perhaps TRBD1 (6 bases). Germline V gives CDR1 LNHDA, CDR2 SQIVND (reference sequence). V was shortened by 5 bases and J by 6 bases, with 15 bases between the two germline ends. The CDR3 sequence is 14 residues long. The CDR3 DNA sequence: TGTGCCAGTAGTTGGAGGTCTCAGGGGGATACGCAGTATTTT. It is translated as CASSWRSQGDTQYF.

This clone showed up just once. The rearrangement links TRBV6-6 to TRBJ1-2; a possible D gene is TRBD1 (5 bases). CDR1 and CDR2 from the germline V gene are MNHNY and SVGAGI (reference sequence). V was cut by 2 bases and J by 6 bases, with 16 bases left in between. The CDR3 consists of 15 residues. CDR3 nucleotide sequence: TGTGCCAGCAGTTACAATGCAGGGTCTACAAATGGCTACACCTTC. It translates to CASSYNAGSTNGYTF.

The V gene is TRBV5-4, the J gene TRBJ1-5, with unresolved D. This CDR3 has 15 residues. V gave up 4 bases and J gave up 1 base, with 12 bases separating them. The germline V gene encodes CDR1 SGHNT and CDR2 YYREEE (reference sequence). The CDR3 DNA reads TGTGCCAGCAGCCCGGACGTCGGAAGCAATCAGCCCCAGCATTTT. Its protein is CASSPDVGSNQPQHF.

J is TRBJ2-3 and V is TRBV5-4, with D unresolved. This CDR3 has 12 amino acids. Trimming shortened V by 4 bases and J by 6 bases, and 9 bases separated the two germline ends. The germline V gene encodes CDR1 SGHNT and CDR2 YYREEE (reference sequence). CDR3 bases: TGTGCCAGCAGCCAAACGGCGGATACGCAGTATTTT. Encoded protein: CASSQTADTQYF.

J is TRBJ1-2 and V is TRBV27; the match to TRBD1 covers 9 bases. Germline loops: CDR1 MNHEY, CDR2 SMNVEV (reference sequence). Losses at the gene ends were 6 bases for V and 2 bases for J; bases not matched to a gene: 10. The CDR3 is 16 amino acids. The CDR3 region has the DNA TGTGCCAGCAGGCTCATCGGGACAGGGCCCAACTATGGCTACACCTTC. As protein: CASRLIGTGPNYGYTF.

The chain is built from TRBV28 and TRBJ2-2; possibly TRBD2 for D (5 bases). Trimming removed 4 bases from V and 3 bases from J, with 15 bases in between. The germline CDR1 and CDR2 sequences are MDHEN and SYDVKM. The CDR3 is made up of 16 amino acids. CDR3 sequence (DNA): TGTGCCAGCAGTTCTTCTTCCGGGATGGACACCGGGGAGCTGTTTTTT. This sequence encodes CASSSSSGMDTGELFF.

The chain combines TRBV5-4 with TRBJ1-2; the D is unclear. Between the trimmed V and J ends, which lost 3 bases and 0 bases, there was a span of 6 bases. CDR3 size: 13 residues. Germline CDR1 SGHNT, CDR2 YYREEE (reference sequence). The CDR3 is CASSSNTNYGYTF. CDR3 in DNA: TGTGCCAGCAGCTCCAACACTAACTATGGCTACACCTTC.

Here the CDR3 DNA reads TGCGCCAGCAGCCCTAGGACTAGCGGGAGGATCAATGAGCAGTTCTTC. Translation: CASSPRTSGRINEQFF. V gene TRBV5-1 combines with J gene TRBJ2-1; TRBD2 aligns across 14 bases. V lost 4 bases and J lost 6; bases outside the gene matches: 6. The CDR3 totals 16 residues. In germline, CDR1 is SGHRS, CDR2 YFSETQ.

The chain recombines TRBV7-9 with TRBJ2-3, with D possibly matching TRBD2 (6 bases). V lost 5 bases, J lost 1 base, and 19 bases lay in between. The germline CDR1 and CDR2 sequences are SEHNR and FQNEAQ (reference sequence). The CDR3 runs to 17 residues. The CDR3 spells CASSPTRSGWGTDTQYF. In nucleotides, the CDR3 is TGTGCCAGCAGCCCAACGCGCAGCGGGTGGGGCACAGATACGCAGTATTTT.

The chain couples TRBV7-3 to TRBJ2-7; maybe TRBD2 (5 bases). Germline values: CDR1 SGHTA, CDR2 FQGTGA. This CDR3 comprises 14 residues. V lost 3 bases and J 6 bases, leaving 15 bases between the germline ends. CDR3 coding DNA: TGTGCCAGCAGCTTGACGGCCCCCAGCGGCGAGCAGTACTTC. The encoded protein is CASSLTAPSGEQYF. Based on the CDR3 plus reference TRBV7-3 and TRBJ2-7, the full variable domain is GAGVSQTPSNKVTEKGKYVELRCDPISGHTALYWYRQSLGQGPEFLIYFQGTGAADDSGLPNDRFFAVRPEGSVSTLKIQRTERGDSAVYLCASSLTAPSGEQYFGPGTRLTVT.

Only one count was recorded for this clone. The chain recombines TRBV15 with TRBJ2-1; 11 bases match TRBD2. J gave up 1 base and V 0 bases, and 14 bases lay outside the gene matches. The germline V gene encodes CDR1 LNHNV and CDR2 YYDKDF (reference sequence). This CDR3 contains 21 residues. CDR3 sequence: CATSREIKWASGRRSYNEQFF. CDR3 bases: TGTGCCACCAGCAGAGAGATTAAATGGGCTAGCGGGAGGCGATCCTACAATGAGCAGTTCTTC.

This rearrangement joins TRBV30 to TRBJ1-6, with D unresolved. The V gene's germline CDR1 is GTSNPN and CDR2 SVGIG (reference sequence). CDR3 size: 11 residues. V was cut by 5 bases and J by 13 bases, with 12 bases left in between. The CDR3, as DNA: TGTGCCTGGGCCACTGAGATGCCCCTCCACTTT. This codes for CAWATEMPLHF.